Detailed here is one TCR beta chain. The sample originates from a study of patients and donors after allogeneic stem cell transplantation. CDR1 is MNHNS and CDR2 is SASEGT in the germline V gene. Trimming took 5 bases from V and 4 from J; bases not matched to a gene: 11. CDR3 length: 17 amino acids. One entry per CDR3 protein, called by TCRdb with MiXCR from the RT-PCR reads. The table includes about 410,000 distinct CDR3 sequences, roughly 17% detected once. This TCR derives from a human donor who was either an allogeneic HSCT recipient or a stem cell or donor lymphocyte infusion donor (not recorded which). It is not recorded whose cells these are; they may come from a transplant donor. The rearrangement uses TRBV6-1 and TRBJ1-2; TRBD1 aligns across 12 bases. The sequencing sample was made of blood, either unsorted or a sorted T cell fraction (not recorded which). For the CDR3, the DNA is TGTGCCAGCAGTCTCGGGACAGGGGGCGCGAAGGTCTATGGCTACACCTTC. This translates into CASSLGTGGAKVYGYTF.